One T cell receptor (beta chain) is described in this entry. Its antigen is still unknown. This sample was taken from a study of CD8 T cell repertoires and HIV-1 epitope variants. The CDR3 covers 15 residues. CDR1 and CDR2 from the germline V gene are WSHSY and SAAADI. V shed 7 bases, J shed 4 bases, and the junction held 6 bases outside the gene matches. Method: immunoSEQ multiplex PCR; TCRdb's copy keeps in-frame clones and lacks some. The repertoire holds several thousand clones, around 66% seen once, with approximately 50% in the top ten. Material for sequencing was cultured CD8+ T cells derived from PBMCs. This sequence originates from a male donor with HIV. The chain is built from TRBV10-2 and TRBJ2-2, with TRBD2 identical over 10 bases. CDR3 coding DNA: TGCGCCAGCATGACAGCGGGAGGGGCCACCGGGGAGCTGTTTTTT. Translation gives CASMTAGGATGELFF.